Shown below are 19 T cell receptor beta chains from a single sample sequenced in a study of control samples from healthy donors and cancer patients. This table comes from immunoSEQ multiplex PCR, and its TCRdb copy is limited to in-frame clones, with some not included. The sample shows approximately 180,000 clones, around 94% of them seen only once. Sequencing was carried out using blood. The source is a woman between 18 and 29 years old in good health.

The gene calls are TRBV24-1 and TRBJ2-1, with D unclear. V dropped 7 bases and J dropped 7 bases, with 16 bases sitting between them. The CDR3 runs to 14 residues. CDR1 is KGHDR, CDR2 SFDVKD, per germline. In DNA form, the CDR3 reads TGTGCCACCAGGGGGTCGGAGATGGGGAATGAGCAGTTCTTC. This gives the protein CATRGSEMGNEQFF.

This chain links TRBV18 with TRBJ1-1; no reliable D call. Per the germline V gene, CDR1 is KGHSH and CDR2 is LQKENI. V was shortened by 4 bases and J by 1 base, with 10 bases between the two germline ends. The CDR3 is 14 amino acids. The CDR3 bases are TGTGCCAGCTCACATTCTAGTCCGAACACTGAAGCTTTCTTT. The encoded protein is CASSHSSPNTEAFF. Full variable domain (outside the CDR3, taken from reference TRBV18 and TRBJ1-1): NAGVMQNPRHLVRRRGQEARLRCSPMKGHSHVYWYRQLPEEGLKFMVYLQKENIIDESGMPKERFSAEFPKEGPSILRIQQVVRGDSAAYFCASSHSSPNTEAFFGQGTRLTVV.

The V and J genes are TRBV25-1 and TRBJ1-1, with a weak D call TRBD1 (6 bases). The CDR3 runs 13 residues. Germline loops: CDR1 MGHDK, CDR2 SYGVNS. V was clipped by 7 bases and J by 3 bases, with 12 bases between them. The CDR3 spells CASIPDRDTEAFF. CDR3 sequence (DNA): TGTGCCAGCATCCCGGACAGAGACACTGAAGCTTTCTTT.

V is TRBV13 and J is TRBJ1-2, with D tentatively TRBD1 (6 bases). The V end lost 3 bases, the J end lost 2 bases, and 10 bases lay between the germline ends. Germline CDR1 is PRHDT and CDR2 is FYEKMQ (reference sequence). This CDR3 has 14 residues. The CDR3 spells CASSFQGSNYGYTF. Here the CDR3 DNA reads TGTGCCAGCAGCTTTCAGGGGTCCAACTATGGCTACACCTTC. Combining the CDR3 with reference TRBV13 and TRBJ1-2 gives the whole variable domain AAGVIQSPRHLIKEKRETATLKCYPIPRHDTVYWYQQGPGQDPQFLISFYEKMQSDKGSIPDRFSAQQFSDYHSELNMSSLELGDSALYFCASSFQGSNYGYTFGSGTRLTVV.

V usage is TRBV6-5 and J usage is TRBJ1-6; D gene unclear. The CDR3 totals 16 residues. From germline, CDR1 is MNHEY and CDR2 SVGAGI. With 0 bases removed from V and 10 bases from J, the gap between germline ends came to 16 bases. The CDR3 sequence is CASSYSKPAERSPLHF. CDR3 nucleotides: TGTGCCAGCAGTTACTCGAAACCTGCCGAGAGGTCACCCCTCCACTTT.

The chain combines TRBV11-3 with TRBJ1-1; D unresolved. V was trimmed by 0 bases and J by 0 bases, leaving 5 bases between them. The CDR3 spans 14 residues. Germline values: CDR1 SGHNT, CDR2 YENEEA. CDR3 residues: CASSLEAVNTEAFF. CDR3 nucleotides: TGTGCCAGCAGCTTAGAGGCGGTGAACACTGAAGCTTTCTTT.

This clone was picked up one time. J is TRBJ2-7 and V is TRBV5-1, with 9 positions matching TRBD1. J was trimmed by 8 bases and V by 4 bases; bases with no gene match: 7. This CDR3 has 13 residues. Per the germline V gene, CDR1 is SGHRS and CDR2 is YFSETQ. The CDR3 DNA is TGCGCCAGCAGCACGGACAGGGGTGGTAAGCAGTACTTC. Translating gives CASSTDRGGKQYF.

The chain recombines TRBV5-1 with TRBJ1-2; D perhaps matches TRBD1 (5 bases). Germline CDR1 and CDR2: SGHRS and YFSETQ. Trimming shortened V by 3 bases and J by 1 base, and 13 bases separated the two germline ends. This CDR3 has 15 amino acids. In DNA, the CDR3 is TGCGCCAGCAGCTCGATTCCGGGGGTTAACTATGGCTACACCTTC. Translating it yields CASSSIPGVNYGYTF. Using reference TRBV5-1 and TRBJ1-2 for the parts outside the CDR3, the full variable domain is KAGVTQTPRYLIKTRGQQVTLSCSPISGHRSVSWYQQTPGQGLQFLFEYFSETQRNKGNFPGRFSGRQFSNSRSEMNVSTLELGDSALYLCASSSIPGVNYGYTFGSGTRLTVV.

The CDR3 spells CASSLGFFGGEAFF. The DNA for the CDR3 is TGTGCCAGCAGCTTAGGATTTTTTGGGGGTGAAGCTTTCTTT. The gene calls are TRBV11-2 and TRBJ1-1, with D possibly TRBD1 on 5 matching bases. Germline V CDR1 and CDR2: SGHAT, FQNNGV. The CDR3 has 14 amino acids. Trimming pared 1 base from V and 7 bases from J, leaving 13 bases between.

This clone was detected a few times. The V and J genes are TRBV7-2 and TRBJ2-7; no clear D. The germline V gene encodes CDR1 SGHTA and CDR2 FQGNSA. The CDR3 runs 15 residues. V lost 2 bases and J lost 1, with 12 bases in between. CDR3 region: CASSLSAVFSYEQYF. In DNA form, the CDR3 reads TGTGCCAGCAGCTTATCGGCAGTTTTTTCCTACGAGCAGTACTTC.

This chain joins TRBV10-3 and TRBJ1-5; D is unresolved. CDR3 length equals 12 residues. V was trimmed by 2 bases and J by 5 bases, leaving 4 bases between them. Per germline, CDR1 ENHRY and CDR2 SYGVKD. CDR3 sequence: CAISETDQPQHF. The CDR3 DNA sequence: TGTGCCATCAGTGAGACAGATCAGCCCCAGCATTTT.

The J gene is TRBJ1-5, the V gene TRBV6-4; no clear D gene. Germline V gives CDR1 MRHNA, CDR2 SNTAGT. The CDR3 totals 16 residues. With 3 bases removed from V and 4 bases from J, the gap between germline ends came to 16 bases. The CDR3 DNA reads TGTGCCAGCAGTGAGGCCGGTGGCAGGAAAAATCAGCCCCAGCATTTT. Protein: CASSEAGGRKNQPQHF.

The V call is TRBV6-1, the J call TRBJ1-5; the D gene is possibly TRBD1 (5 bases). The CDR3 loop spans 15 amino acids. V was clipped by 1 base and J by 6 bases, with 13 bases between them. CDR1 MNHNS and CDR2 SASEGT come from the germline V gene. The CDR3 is CASSEVGGAGQPQHF. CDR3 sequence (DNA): TGTGCCAGCAGTGAAGTCGGAGGGGCAGGTCAGCCCCAGCATTTT.

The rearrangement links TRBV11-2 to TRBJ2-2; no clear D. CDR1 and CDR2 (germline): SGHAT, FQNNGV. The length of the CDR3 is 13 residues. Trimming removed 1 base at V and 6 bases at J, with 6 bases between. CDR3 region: CASSLAFAGELFF. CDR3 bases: TGTGCCAGCAGCTTAGCTTTTGCCGGGGAGCTGTTTTTT.

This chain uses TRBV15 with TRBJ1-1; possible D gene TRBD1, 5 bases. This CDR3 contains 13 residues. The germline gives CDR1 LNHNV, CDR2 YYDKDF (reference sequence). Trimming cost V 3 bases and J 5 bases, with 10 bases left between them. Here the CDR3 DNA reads TGTGCCACCAGCAGGGGGGGGATAACTGAAGCTTTCTTT. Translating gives CATSRGGITEAFF.

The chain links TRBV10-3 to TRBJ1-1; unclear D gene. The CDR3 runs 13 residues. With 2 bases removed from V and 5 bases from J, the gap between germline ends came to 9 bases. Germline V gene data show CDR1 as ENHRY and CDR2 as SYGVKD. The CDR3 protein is CAISERVVTEAFF. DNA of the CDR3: TGTGCCATCAGTGAGAGGGTGGTAACTGAAGCTTTCTTT.

The CDR3 spells CASSSPPGLGTDTQYF. The DNA for the CDR3 is TGCGCCAGCAGTTCCCCGCCGGGACTAGGCACAGATACGCAGTATTTT. The chain carries TRBV10-1 and TRBJ2-3; 8 bases align to TRBD2. Germline V lookup: CDR1 WNHNN, CDR2 SYGVQD (reference sequence). V was clipped by 5 bases and J by 1 base; unmatched bases: 8. The CDR3 spans 16 residues.

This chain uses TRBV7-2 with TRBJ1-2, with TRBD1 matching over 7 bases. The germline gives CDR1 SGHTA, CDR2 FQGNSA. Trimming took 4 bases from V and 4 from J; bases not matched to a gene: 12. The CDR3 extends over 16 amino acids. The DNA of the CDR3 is TGTGCCAGCAGCTCCTGGGACAGAAAGTCGACCTATGGCTACACCTTC. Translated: CASSSWDRKSTYGYTF.

The CDR3 sequence is CASSTPTGESGNTIYF. As DNA, the CDR3 is TGTGCCAGCAGCACCCCGACAGGGGAGAGTGGAAACACCATATATTTT. The rearrangement links TRBV21-1 to TRBJ1-3; the D segment call TRBD1 is taken from the table without a DNA check. TRBV21-1 is a pseudogene locus. The CDR3 runs 16 residues.